A selection of T cell receptor beta chains follows, all from one sample in a study of beta chain features in type 1 diabetes. The protocol was immunoSEQ multiplex PCR, while the TCRdb copy is restricted to in-frame clones and leaves out a portion. Of approximately 200,000 clones in the sample, 9.6% were seen once. The source material was naive CD4+ T cells from blood. Receptors originate from a woman under 30 in good health. CDR3s include the opening cysteine and the closing phenylalanine or tryptophan. The D gene is left open where the match is weak. Not every row has a clone size; where given, it reads once, few, many or a size class.

>TRBJ2-1|TRBV29-1|-|TRBD2
CSVGLAGGPRSEQFF
TGCAGCGTTGGACTAGCGGGAGGGCCTCGGAGTGAGCAGTTCTTC
>TRBJ1-5|TRBV7-6|few|TRBD1
CASSLEGQSNQPQHF
TGTGCCAGCAGCTTAGAGGGACAGAGCAATCAGCCCCAGCATTTT
>TRBJ1-4|TRBV29-1|few|-
CSVSETYKEKLFF
TGCAGCGTTTCGGAGACTTACAAGGAAAAACTGTTTTTT
>TRBJ1-5|TRBV4-1|-|-
CASSQPGSGYRDGNQPQHF
TGCGCCAGCAGCCAACCTGGGTCGGGTTATCGGGATGGCAATCAGCCCCAGCATTTT
>TRBJ1-1|TRBV7-3|-|TRBD1
CASSSRQGTEAFF
TGTGCCAGCAGCTCCCGACAGGGCACTGAAGCTTTCTTT
>TRBJ2-3|TRBV7-2|-|TRBD1
CASSLLSGQMDTQYF
TGTGCCAGCAGCTTACTATCGGGACAGATGGATACGCAGTATTTT
>TRBJ2-4|TRBV18|-|-
CASSPFEALAKNIQYF
TGTGCCAGCTCACCATTTGAGGCCTTAGCCAAAAACATTCAGTACTTC
>TRBJ2-1|TRBV5-1|few|-
CASSLEGLNNEQFF
TGCGCCAGCAGCTTGGAAGGACTAAATAATGAGCAGTTCTTC
>TRBJ2-1|TRBV5-1|-|-
CASSLDGAAQFF
TGCGCCAGCAGCTTAGACGGAGCCGCGCAGTTCTTC
>TRBJ1-6|TRBV10-3|few|-
CAAGETGASPLHF
TGTGCCGCAGGCGAAACAGGCGCTTCACCCCTCCACTTT
>TRBJ2-5|TRBV6-1|few|-
CASSLTGETQYF
TGTGCCAGCAGTCTAACAGGAGAGACCCAGTACTTC
>TRBJ2-7|TRBV5-4|-|TRBD1
CASSRTGYEQYF
TGTGCCAGCAGCCGGACAGGGTACGAGCAGTACTTC
>TRBJ2-7|TRBV13|few|-
CASSSRQAYEQYF
TGTGCCAGCAGCTCCAGACAGGCCTACGAGCAGTACTTC
>TRBJ1-1|TRBV29-1|few|-
CSALTVSTEAFF
TGCAGCGCGCTTACCGTGAGCACTGAAGCTTTCTTT
>TRBJ1-2|TRBV25-1|few|TRBD1
CASSLPRGLDDGYTF
TGTGCCAGCAGCCTTCCAAGGGGGCTGGATGATGGCTACACCTTC
>TRBJ1-2|TRBV30|few|TRBD1
CAWSRGQGSNYGYTF
TGTGCCTGGAGTAGGGGACAGGGCTCTAACTATGGCTACACCTTC
>TRBJ1-1|TRBV18|few|-
CASSEDRLNTEAFF
TGTGCCAGCTCAGAGGACAGACTTAACACTGAAGCTTTCTTT
>TRBJ2-2|TRBV5-1|-|TRBD1
CASSKPGQGTGELFF
TGCGCCAGCAGTAAGCCGGGACAGGGCACCGGGGAGCTGTTTTTT
>TRBJ2-3|TRBV5-1|-|-
CASRVFGGGLTDTQYF
TGCGCCAGCAGGGTTTTTGGCGGGGGCCTCACAGATACGCAGTATTTT
>TRBJ2-7|TRBV14|-|TRBD1
CASSPRQGGEQYF
TGTGCCAGCAGCCCCCGACAGGGGGGCGAGCAGTACTTC
>TRBJ2-2|TRBV5-1|-|TRBD2
CASSLVTSGSSGELFF
TGCGCCAGCAGCTTGGTGACTAGCGGGAGTTCCGGGGAGCTGTTTTTT
>TRBJ2-7|TRBV5-1|few|-
CASSLTTDDYEQYF
TGCGCCAGCAGCCTTACGACGGACGACTACGAGCAGTACTTC